One and the same sample provided the 2 T cell receptor beta chains below, sequenced in a study of blood T cell repertoires in COVID-19. The assay was immunoSEQ multiplex PCR, and TCRdb's table has in-frame clones only and misses some. This table has more than 90,000 clones, 70% to 90% appearing once. Sequences were obtained from peripheral blood. These receptors all stem from a woman in her fifties or sixties with COVID-19, enrolled during active disease.

J is TRBJ1-6 and V is TRBV19, with 8 nucleotides matching TRBD1. Trimming removed 4 bases from V and 7 bases from J; junction bases left unmatched: 9. There are 16 residues in the CDR3. Germline V gives CDR1 LNHDA, CDR2 SQIVND (reference sequence). The CDR3 is CASSTKDRGVNSPLHF. CDR3 nucleotides: TGTGCCAGTAGTACTAAAGACAGGGGTGTCAATTCACCCCTCCACTTT.

The chain carries TRBV11-2 and TRBJ1-4, with D possibly being TRBD1 (5 bases). CDR1 and CDR2 from the germline V gene are SGHAT and FQNNGV. The CDR3 is 14 amino acids. V lost 7 bases to trimming and J lost 7 bases, with 16 bases between them. CDR3 amino acids: CASTQLGQGEKLFF. The CDR3 region has the DNA TGTGCCAGCACCCAACTCGGGCAGGGTGAAAAACTGTTTTTT.